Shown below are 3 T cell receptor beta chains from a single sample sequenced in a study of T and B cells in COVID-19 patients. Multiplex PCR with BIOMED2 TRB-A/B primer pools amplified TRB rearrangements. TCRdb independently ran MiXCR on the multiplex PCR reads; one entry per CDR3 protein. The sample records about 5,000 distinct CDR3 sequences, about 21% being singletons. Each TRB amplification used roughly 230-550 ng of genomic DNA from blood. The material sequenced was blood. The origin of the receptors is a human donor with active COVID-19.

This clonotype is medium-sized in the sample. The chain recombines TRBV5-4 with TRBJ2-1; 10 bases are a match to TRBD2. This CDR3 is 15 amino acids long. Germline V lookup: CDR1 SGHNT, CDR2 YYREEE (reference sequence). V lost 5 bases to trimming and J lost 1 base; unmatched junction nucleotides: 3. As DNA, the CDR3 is TGTGCCAGCAGTCAAGCGGGAGGGTCCTACAATGAGCAGTTCTTC. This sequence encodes CASSQAGGSYNEQFF.

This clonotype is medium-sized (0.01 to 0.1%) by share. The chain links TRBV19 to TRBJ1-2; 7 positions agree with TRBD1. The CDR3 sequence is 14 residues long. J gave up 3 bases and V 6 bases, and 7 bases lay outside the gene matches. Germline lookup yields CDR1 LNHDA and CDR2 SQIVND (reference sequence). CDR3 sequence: CASSRGSFDYGYTF. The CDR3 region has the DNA TGTGCCAGTAGCAGGGGGTCGTTCGACTATGGCTACACCTTC.

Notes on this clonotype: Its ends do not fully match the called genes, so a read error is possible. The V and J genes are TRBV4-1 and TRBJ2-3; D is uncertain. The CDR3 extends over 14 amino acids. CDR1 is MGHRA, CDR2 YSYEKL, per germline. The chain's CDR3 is CPSSQDGSTDTQYF. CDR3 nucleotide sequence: TGCCCCAGCAGCCAAGACGGGAGCACAGATACGCAGTATTTT.